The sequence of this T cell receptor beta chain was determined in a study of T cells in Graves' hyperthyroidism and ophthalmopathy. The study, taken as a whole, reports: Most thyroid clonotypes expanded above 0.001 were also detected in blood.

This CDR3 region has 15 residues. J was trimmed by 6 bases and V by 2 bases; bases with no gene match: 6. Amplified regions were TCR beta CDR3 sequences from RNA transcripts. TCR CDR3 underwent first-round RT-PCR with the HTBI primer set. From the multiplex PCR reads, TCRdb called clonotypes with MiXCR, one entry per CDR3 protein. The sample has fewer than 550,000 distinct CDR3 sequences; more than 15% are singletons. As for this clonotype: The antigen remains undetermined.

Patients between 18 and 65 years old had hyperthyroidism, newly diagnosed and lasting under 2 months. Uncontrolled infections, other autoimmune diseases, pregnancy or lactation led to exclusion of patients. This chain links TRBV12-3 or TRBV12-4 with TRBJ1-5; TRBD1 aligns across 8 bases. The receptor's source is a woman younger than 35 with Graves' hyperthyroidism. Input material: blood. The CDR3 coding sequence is TGTGCCAGCAGTTTACAGGGGGCAGGGGGTCAGCCCCAGCATTTT. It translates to CASSLQGAGGQPQHF.